Sequencing of this TCR beta chain was carried out in a study of radiotherapy plus CTLA-4 blockade in lung cancer. The data were produced by immunoSEQ multiplex PCR, yet TCRdb's version contains in-frame clones alone and is incomplete. The sample contains under 65,000 clones, roughly 83% of which appear only once. The CDR3 has 15 amino acids. Trimming removed 0 bases from V and 5 bases from J; junction bases left unmatched: 6. CDR1 and CDR2 from the germline V gene are SGDLS and YYNGEE. J is TRBJ2-5 and V is TRBV9; 8 bases agree with TRBD1. The source is a human donor with non-small cell lung cancer who had a complete response to radiotherapy plus ipilimumab. The sequencing used peripheral blood, collected from a patient treated with radiotherapy plus ipilimumab. The chain's CDR3 is CASSVEGTGGETQYF. In nucleotides, the CDR3 is TGTGCCAGCAGCGTAGAAGGGACAGGCGGGGAGACCCAGTACTTC.